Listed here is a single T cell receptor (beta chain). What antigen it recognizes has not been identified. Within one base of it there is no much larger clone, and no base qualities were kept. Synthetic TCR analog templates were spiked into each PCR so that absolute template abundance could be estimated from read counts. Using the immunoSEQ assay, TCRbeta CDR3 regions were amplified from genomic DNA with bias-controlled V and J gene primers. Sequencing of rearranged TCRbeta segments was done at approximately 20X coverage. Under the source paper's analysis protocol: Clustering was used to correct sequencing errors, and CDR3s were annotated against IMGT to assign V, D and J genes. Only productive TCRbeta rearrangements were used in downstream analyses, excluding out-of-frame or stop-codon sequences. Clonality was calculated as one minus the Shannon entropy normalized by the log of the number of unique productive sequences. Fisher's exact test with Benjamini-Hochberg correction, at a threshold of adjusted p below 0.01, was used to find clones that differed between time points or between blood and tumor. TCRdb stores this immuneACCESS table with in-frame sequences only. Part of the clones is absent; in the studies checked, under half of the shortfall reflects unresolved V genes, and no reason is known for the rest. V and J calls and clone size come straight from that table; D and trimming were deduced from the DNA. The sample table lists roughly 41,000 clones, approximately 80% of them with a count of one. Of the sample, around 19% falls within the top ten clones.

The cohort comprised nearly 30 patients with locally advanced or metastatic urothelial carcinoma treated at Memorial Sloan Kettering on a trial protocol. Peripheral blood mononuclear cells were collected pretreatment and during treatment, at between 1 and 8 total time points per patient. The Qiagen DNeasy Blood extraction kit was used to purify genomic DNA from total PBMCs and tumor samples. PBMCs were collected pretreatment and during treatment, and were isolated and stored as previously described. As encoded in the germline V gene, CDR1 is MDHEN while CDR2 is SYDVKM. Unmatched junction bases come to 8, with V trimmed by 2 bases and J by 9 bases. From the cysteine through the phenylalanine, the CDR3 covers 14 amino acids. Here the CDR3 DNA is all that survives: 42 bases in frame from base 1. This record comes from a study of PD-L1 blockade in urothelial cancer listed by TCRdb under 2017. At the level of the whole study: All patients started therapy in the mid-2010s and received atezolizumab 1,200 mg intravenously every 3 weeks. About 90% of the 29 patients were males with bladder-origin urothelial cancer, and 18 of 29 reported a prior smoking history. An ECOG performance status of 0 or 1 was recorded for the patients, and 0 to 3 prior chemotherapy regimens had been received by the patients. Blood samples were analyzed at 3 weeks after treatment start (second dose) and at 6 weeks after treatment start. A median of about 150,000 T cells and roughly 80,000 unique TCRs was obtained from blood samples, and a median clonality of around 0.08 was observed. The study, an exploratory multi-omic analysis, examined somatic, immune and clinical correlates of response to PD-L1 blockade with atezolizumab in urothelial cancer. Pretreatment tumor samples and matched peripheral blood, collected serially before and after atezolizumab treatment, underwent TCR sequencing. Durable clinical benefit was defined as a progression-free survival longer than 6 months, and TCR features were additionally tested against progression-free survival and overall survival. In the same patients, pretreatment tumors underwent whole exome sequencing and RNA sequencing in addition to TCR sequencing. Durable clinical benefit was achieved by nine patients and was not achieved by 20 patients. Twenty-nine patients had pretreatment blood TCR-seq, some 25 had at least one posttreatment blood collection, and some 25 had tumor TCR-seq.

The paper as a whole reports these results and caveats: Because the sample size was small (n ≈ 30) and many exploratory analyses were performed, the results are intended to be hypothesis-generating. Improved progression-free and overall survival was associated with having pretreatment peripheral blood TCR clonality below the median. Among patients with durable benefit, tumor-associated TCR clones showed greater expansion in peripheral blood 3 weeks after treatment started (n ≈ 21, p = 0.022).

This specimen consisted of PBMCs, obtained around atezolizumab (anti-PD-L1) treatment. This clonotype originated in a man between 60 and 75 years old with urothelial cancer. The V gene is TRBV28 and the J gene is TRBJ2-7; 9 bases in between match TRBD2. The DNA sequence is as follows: TGTGCCAGCAGTTTAGTCCACCCGCGGGAGGGGCAGTACTTC. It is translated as CASSLVHPREGQYF.